Listed below are T cell receptor beta chains from one sample, sequenced in a study of CD8 T cells in ankylosing spondylitis. From the 5' RACE reads, TCRdb called clonotypes with MiXCR, one entry per CDR3 protein. Of 130,000 or so distinct CDR3 sequences in the sample, about 6.5% were seen once. The material sequenced was blood, either unsorted or a sorted T cell fraction (not recorded which). Receptor source: a male donor with ankylosing spondylitis or in good health (not recorded which). The CDR3 runs from the conserved cysteine through the conserved F or W. The D gene is left open where the match is weak. The listing skips clone size in some rows; elsewhere it reads once, few, many or a size class.

abundance: many; v_gene: TRBV7-2; j_gene: TRBJ1-3; d_gene: NA; CDR3aa: CASSADIRNTIYF; CDR3nt: TGTGCCAGCAGCGCGGACATCCGAAACACCATATATTTT
abundance: many; v_gene: TRBV5-1; j_gene: TRBJ2-1; d_gene: NA; CDR3aa: CASSLSYSEQFF; CDR3nt: TGCGCCAGCAGCTTGTCATATTCTGAGCAGTTCTTC
abundance: many; v_gene: TRBV10-3; j_gene: TRBJ2-7; d_gene: TRBD1; CDR3aa: CAISERTGIEQYF; CDR3nt: TGTGCCATCAGTGAGAGGACAGGGATCGAGCAGTACTTC
abundance: many; v_gene: TRBV27; j_gene: TRBJ2-1; d_gene: NA; CDR3aa: CASSGTRSLGEQFF; CDR3nt: TGTGCCAGCAGCGGGACCAGGAGCCTGGGTGAGCAGTTCTTC
abundance: many; v_gene: TRBV5-1; j_gene: TRBJ2-5; d_gene: NA; CDR3aa: CASSLNWDLGETQYF; CDR3nt: TGCGCCAGCAGCCTCAACTGGGATTTGGGGGAGACCCAGTACTTC
abundance: many; v_gene: TRBV20-1; j_gene: TRBJ1-2; d_gene: NA; CDR3aa: CSATQGAVYGYTF; CDR3nt: TGCAGTGCTACTCAAGGGGCAGTCTATGGCTACACCTTC
abundance: few; v_gene: TRBV29-1; j_gene: TRBJ2-2; d_gene: TRBD1; CDR3aa: CSVAGTGASGAGELFF; CDR3nt: TGCAGCGTAGCCGGGACAGGGGCGTCGGGCGCCGGGGAGCTGTTTTTT
abundance: many; v_gene: TRBV4-2; j_gene: TRBJ2-1; d_gene: TRBD1; CDR3aa: CASSQGDRADNEQFF; CDR3nt: TGTGCCAGCAGCCAAGGGGACAGGGCAGACAATGAGCAGTTCTTC
abundance: many; v_gene: TRBV20-1; j_gene: TRBJ2-5; d_gene: TRBD2; CDR3aa: CSASPNGLAGQETQYF; CDR3nt: TGCAGTGCTAGCCCAAATGGACTAGCGGGACAAGAGACCCAGTACTTC
abundance: many; v_gene: TRBV5-1; j_gene: TRBJ2-2; d_gene: NA; CDR3aa: CASSLQGDRELFF; CDR3nt: TGCGCCAGCAGCTTGCAGGGCGACCGGGAGCTGTTTTTT
abundance: many; v_gene: TRBV7-2; j_gene: TRBJ1-1; d_gene: NA; CDR3aa: CASRLSRGVTEAFF; CDR3nt: TGTGCCAGCAGGCTAAGCAGGGGAGTCACTGAAGCTTTCTTT
abundance: many; v_gene: TRBV29-1; j_gene: TRBJ2-7; d_gene: TRBD2; CDR3aa: CSVWTSGPTEQYF; CDR3nt: TGCAGCGTCTGGACTAGCGGCCCTACGGAGCAGTACTTC
abundance: many; v_gene: TRBV7-8; j_gene: TRBJ1-4; d_gene: NA; CDR3aa: CASYYNEKLFF; CDR3nt: TGTGCCAGTTACTATAATGAAAAACTGTTTTTT
abundance: many; v_gene: TRBV30; j_gene: TRBJ2-3; d_gene: NA; CDR3aa: CAWRSGGDTQYF; CDR3nt: TGTGCCTGGAGGAGTGGTGGGGATACGCAGTATTTT
abundance: many; v_gene: TRBV20-1; j_gene: TRBJ2-2; d_gene: TRBD2; CDR3aa: CSATVAGGPGGELFF; CDR3nt: TGCAGTGCTACCGTAGCGGGGGGGCCCGGCGGGGAGCTGTTTTTT
abundance: many; v_gene: TRBV20-1; j_gene: TRBJ2-5; d_gene: TRBD2; CDR3aa: CSVRAGGQETQYF; CDR3nt: TGCAGTGTCAGAGCGGGGGGGCAAGAGACCCAGTACTTC
abundance: many; v_gene: TRBV7-8; j_gene: TRBJ2-1; d_gene: NA; CDR3aa: CASSPVPGAYNEQFF; CDR3nt: TGTGCCAGCAGCCCCGTTCCGGGGGCCTACAATGAGCAGTTCTTC
abundance: many; v_gene: TRBV29-1; j_gene: TRBJ2-7; d_gene: NA; CDR3aa: CSVGPTTYEQYF; CDR3nt: TGCAGCGTTGGTCCCACAACCTACGAGCAGTACTTC
abundance: many; v_gene: TRBV5-1; j_gene: TRBJ1-6; d_gene: TRBD1; CDR3aa: CASSQTGDNSPLHF; CDR3nt: TGCGCCAGCAGCCAGACAGGGGATAATTCACCCCTCCACTTT
abundance: many; v_gene: TRBV24-1; j_gene: TRBJ2-2; d_gene: TRBD1; CDR3aa: CATSDPRRQGGELFF; CDR3nt: TGTGCCACCAGTGATCCAAGGCGACAGGGCGGGGAGCTGTTTTTT
abundance: NA; v_gene: TRBV4-3; j_gene: TRBJ2-1; d_gene: NA; CDR3aa: CASSQAFGFSYNEQFF; CDR3nt: TGCGCCAGCAGCCAAGCTTTCGGGTTCTCCTACAATGAGCAGTTCTTC
abundance: many; v_gene: TRBV6-5; j_gene: TRBJ2-3; d_gene: TRBD2; CDR3aa: CASSYSSSVLAGTDTQYF; CDR3nt: TGTGCCAGCAGTTACTCGAGTTCAGTTCTAGCGGGCACAGATACGCAGTATTTT
abundance: many; v_gene: TRBV20-1; j_gene: TRBJ2-3; d_gene: TRBD2; CDR3aa: CSASLRDYHSATDTQYF; CDR3nt: TGCAGTGCTAGCCTAAGGGACTACCATAGTGCCACAGATACGCAGTATTTT
abundance: NA; v_gene: TRBV18; j_gene: TRBJ1-3; d_gene: NA; CDR3aa: CASSPPQSGFGNTIYF; CDR3nt: TGTGCCAGCTCACCACCACAATCAGGTTTTGGAAACACCATATATTTT
abundance: few; v_gene: TRBV12-3/TRBV12-4; j_gene: TRBJ1-2; d_gene: NA; CDR3aa: CATRASGYTF; CDR3nt: TGTGCCACACGGGCCTCAGGCTACACCTTC
abundance: NA; v_gene: TRBV13; j_gene: TRBJ2-7; d_gene: NA; CDR3aa: CASSLAGKSEYF; CDR3nt: TGTGCCAGCAGCTTAGCTGGGAAGAGTGAGTACTTC
abundance: many; v_gene: TRBV9; j_gene: TRBJ2-1; d_gene: TRBD1; CDR3aa: CASSVEGQGVNEQFF; CDR3nt: TGTGCCAGCAGCGTAGAGGGACAGGGGGTCAATGAGCAGTTCTTC
abundance: few; v_gene: TRBV30; j_gene: TRBJ2-6; d_gene: TRBD1; CDR3aa: CAWRRVGTAGANVLTF; CDR3nt: TGTGCCTGGAGACGGGTAGGGACAGCTGGGGCCAACGTCCTGACTTTC
abundance: many; v_gene: TRBV9; j_gene: TRBJ1-4; d_gene: NA; CDR3aa: CASSVSSYTTNEKLFF; CDR3nt: TGTGCCAGCAGCGTGAGCAGCTATACAACTAATGAAAAACTGTTTTTT
abundance: many; v_gene: TRBV20-1; j_gene: TRBJ2-1; d_gene: TRBD2; CDR3aa: CSATLAGAYNEQFF; CDR3nt: TGCAGTGCTACCTTAGCGGGGGCCTACAATGAGCAGTTCTTC
abundance: many; v_gene: TRBV15; j_gene: TRBJ2-1; d_gene: TRBD2; CDR3aa: CATSGPAGPLAGEQFF; CDR3nt: TGTGCCACCAGCGGCCCAGCGGGACCTTTGGCGGGTGAGCAGTTCTTC
abundance: many; v_gene: TRBV12-3/TRBV12-4; j_gene: TRBJ2-1; d_gene: TRBD2; CDR3aa: CASSSPTSGRSSEQFF; CDR3nt: TGTGCCAGCAGTAGCCCCACTAGCGGGAGAAGTAGTGAGCAGTTCTTC
abundance: many; v_gene: TRBV5-1; j_gene: TRBJ2-7; d_gene: TRBD2; CDR3aa: CASSWGLAGNYEQYF; CDR3nt: TGCGCCAGCAGCTGGGGACTAGCGGGAAACTACGAGCAGTACTTC
abundance: many; v_gene: TRBV20-1; j_gene: TRBJ1-1; d_gene: TRBD1; CDR3aa: CSVSPFDRGNTEAFF; CDR3nt: TGCAGTGTTTCTCCTTTCGACAGGGGCAACACTGAAGCTTTCTTT
abundance: few; v_gene: TRBV7-2; j_gene: TRBJ2-3; d_gene: TRBD2; CDR3aa: CASSQDLAGVDTQYF; CDR3nt: TGTGCCAGCAGCCAAGACCTAGCGGGAGTGGATACGCAGTATTTT
abundance: many; v_gene: TRBV6-1; j_gene: TRBJ2-1; d_gene: TRBD2; CDR3aa: CASSGTSGSSYNEQFF; CDR3nt: TGTGCCAGCAGTGGGACTAGCGGGAGCTCCTACAATGAGCAGTTCTTC
abundance: many; v_gene: TRBV10-3; j_gene: TRBJ1-5; d_gene: TRBD1; CDR3aa: CAISDRGLWQPQHF; CDR3nt: TGTGCCATCAGTGACAGGGGGCTGTGGCAGCCCCAGCATTTT
abundance: NA; v_gene: TRBV29-1; j_gene: TRBJ2-3; d_gene: TRBD2; CDR3aa: CSVAGLVGGDTQYF; CDR3nt: TGCAGCGTTGCTGGACTAGTCGGTGGAGATACGCAGTATTTT